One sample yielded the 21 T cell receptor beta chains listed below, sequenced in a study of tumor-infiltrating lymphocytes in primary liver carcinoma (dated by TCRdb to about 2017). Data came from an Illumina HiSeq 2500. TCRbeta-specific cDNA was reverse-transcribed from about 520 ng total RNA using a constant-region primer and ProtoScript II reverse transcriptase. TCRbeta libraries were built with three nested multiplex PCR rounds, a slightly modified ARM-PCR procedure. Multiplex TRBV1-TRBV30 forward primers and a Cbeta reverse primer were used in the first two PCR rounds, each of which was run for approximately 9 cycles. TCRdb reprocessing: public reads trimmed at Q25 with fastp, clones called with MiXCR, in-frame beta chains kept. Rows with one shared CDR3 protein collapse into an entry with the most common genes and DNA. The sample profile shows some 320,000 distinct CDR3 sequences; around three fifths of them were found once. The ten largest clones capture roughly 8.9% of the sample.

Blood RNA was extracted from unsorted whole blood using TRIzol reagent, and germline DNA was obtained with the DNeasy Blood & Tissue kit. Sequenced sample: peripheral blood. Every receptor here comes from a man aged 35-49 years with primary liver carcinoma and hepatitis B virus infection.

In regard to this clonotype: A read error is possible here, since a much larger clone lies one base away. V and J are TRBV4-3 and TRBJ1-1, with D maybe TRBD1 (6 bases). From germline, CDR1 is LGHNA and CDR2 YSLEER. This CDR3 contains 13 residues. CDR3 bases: TGCGACAGCAGCCACACAGGGAGGACTGAAGCTTTCTTT. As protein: CDSSHTGRTEAFF.

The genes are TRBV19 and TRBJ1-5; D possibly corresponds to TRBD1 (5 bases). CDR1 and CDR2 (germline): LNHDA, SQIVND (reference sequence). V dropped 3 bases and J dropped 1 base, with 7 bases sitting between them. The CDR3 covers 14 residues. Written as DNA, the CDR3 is TGTGCCAGTAGTATTTGGGACAGCAATCAGCCCCAGCATTTT. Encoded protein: CASSIWDSNQPQHF.

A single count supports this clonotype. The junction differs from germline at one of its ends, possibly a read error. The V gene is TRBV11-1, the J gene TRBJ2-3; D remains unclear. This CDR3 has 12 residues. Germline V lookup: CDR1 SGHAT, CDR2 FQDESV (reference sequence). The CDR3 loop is CASSYDGYTQYF. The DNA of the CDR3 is TGTGCCAGCAGCTACGACGGATATACACAGTATTTT. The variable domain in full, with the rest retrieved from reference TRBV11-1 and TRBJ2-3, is EAEVAQSPRYKITEKSQAVAFWCDPISGHATLYWYRQILGQGPELLVQFQDESVVDDSQLPKDRFSAERLKGVDSTLKIQPAELGDSAMYLCASSYDGYTQYFGPGTRLTVL.

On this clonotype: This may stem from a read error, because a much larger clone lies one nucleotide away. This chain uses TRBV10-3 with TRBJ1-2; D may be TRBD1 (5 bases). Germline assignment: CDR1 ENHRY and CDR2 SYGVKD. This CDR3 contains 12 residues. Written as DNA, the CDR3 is TGTGGCATCAGTGAGCGGGACCATGGCTACACCTTC. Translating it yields CGISERDHGYTF.

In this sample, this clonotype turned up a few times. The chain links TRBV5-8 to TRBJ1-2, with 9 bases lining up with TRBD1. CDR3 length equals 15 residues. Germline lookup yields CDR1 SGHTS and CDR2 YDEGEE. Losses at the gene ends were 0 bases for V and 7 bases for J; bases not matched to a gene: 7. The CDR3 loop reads CASSLDGGQGTGYTF. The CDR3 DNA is TGTGCCAGCAGCTTGGATGGGGGACAGGGAACTGGCTACACCTTC.

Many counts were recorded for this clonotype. The CDR3 spells CASSVRGAETQYF. The CDR3 nucleotides are TGTGCCAGCAGTGTAAGGGGTGCAGAGACCCAGTACTTC. The chain is built from TRBV6-1 and TRBJ2-5; weak D call: TRBD1 (5 bases). This CDR3 spans 13 amino acids. The V gene's germline CDR1 is MNHNS and CDR2 SASEGT. The V and J ends lost 4 bases and 4 bases respectively, with 10 bases between them.

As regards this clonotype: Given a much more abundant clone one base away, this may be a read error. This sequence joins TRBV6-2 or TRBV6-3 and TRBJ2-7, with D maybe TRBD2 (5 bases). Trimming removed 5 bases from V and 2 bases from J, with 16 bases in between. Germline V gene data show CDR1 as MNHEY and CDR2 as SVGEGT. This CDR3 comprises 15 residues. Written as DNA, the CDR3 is TGTGCCAGCAGTGAGAGAGGGCTTGGAGCCTACGAGCAGTACTTC. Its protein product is CASSERGLGAYEQYF.

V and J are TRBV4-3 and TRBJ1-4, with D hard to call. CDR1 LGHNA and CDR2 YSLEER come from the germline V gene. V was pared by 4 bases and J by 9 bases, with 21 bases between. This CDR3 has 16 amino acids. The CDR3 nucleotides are TGCGCCAGCAGCCTCGCCGCCAGTTATATCAGTAAAAAACTGTTTTTT. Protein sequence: CASSLAASYISKKLFF.

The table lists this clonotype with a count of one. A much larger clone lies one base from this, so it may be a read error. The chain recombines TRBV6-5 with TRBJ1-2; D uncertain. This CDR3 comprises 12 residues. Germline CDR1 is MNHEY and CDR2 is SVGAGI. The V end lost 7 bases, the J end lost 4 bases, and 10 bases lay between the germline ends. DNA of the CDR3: TGTGCCAGCACAGTGGATCGCTATGGCTACACCTTC. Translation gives CASTVDRYGYTF.

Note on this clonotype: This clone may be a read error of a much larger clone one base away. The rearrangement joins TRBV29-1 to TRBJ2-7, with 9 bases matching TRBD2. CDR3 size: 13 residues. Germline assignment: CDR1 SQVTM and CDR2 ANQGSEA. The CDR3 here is CSVEQAGGGERYF. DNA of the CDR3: TGCAGCGTTGAGCAAGCGGGGGGAGGCGAGCGGTACTTC.

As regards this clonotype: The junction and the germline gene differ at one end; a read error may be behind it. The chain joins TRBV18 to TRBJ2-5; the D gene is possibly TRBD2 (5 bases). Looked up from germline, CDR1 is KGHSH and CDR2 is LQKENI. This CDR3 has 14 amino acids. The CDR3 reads CVSSPPEGRETQYF. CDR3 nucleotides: TGTGTCAGCTCACCACCAGAGGGCCGGGAGACCCAGTACTTC.

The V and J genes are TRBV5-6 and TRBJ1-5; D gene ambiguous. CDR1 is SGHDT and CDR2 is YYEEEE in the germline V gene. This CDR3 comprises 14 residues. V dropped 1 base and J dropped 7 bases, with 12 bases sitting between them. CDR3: CASSLLGMDQPQHF. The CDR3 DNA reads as TGTGCCAGCAGCTTGTTAGGGATGGACCAGCCCCAGCATTTT.

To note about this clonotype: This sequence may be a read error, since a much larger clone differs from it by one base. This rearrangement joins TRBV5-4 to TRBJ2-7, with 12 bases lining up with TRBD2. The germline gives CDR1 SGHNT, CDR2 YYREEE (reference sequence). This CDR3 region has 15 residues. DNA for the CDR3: TGTGCCAACAGCTCCCGGACTAGCGGGAACTACGAGCAGTACTTC. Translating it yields CANSSRTSGNYEQYF.

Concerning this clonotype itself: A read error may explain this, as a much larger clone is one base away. The CDR3 is CASSLAAGISTDTQYF. In DNA form, the CDR3 reads TGTGCCAGCAGCTTGGCGGCGGGGATTAGCACAGATACGCAGTATTTT. The chain joins TRBV5-5 to TRBJ2-3, with a tentative D call TRBD2 (6 bases). This CDR3 has 16 amino acids. V was shortened by 0 bases and J by 0 bases, with 11 bases between the two germline ends. Looked up from germline, CDR1 is SGHKS and CDR2 is YYEKEE (reference sequence).

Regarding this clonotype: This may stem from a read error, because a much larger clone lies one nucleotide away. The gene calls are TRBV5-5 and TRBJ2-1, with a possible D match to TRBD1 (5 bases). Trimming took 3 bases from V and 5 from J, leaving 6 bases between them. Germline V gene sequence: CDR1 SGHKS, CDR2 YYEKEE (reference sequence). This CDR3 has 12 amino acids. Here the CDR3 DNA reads TGTGCCAGCAGCTCGACAGACAATGAGCAGTTCTTC. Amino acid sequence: CASSSTDNEQFF.

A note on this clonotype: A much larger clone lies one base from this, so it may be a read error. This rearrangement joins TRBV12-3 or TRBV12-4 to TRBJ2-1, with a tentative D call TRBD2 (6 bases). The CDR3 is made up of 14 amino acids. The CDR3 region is CASKLQDGGVEQLF. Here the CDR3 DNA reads TGTGCCAGCAAACTTCAGGATGGAGGGGTTGAGCAGTTATTC.

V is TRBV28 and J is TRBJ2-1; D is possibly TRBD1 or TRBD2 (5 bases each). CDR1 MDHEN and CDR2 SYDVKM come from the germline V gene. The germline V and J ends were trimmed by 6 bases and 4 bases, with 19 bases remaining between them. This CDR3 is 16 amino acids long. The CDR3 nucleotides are TGTGCCAGCAGACCTAGGGGAGAGGAACGATACAATGAGCAGTTCTTC. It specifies CASRPRGEERYNEQFF.

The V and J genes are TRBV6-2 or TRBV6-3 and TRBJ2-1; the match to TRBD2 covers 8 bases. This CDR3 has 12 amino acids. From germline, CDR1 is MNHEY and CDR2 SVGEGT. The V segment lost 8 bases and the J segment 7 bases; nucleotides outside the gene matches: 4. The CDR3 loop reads CASGVAGNEQFF. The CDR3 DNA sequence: TGTGCCAGCGGAGTAGCGGGAAATGAGCAGTTCTTC.

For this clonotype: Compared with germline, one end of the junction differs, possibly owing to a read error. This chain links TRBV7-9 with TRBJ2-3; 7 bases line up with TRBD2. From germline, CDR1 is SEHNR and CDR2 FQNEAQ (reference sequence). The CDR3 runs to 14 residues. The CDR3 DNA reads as TGTGCCAGCATCTCTGGGGGGGTTGGAGATACACAGTATTTT. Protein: CASISGGVGDTQYF.

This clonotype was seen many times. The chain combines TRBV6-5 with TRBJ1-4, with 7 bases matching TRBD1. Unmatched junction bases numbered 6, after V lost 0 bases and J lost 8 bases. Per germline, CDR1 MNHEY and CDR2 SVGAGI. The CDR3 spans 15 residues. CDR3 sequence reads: CASSYSTGRVEKLFF. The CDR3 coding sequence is TGTGCCAGCAGTTACTCGACAGGGCGGGTCGAAAAACTGTTTTTT.

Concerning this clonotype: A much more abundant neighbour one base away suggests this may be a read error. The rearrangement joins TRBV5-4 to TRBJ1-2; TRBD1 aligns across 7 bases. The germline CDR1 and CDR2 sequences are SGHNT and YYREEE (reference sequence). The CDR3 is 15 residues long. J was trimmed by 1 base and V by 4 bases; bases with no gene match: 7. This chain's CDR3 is CASSTETGLNYGYTF. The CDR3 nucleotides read TGTGCCAGCAGCACCGAGACAGGGCTTAACTATGGCTACACCTTC.